These 7 T cell receptor beta chains share one sample of origin, sequenced in a study of blood T cell repertoires in COVID-19. The method was immunoSEQ multiplex PCR; TCRdb's version includes in-frame clones alone and lacks a portion of them. Here the sample spans fewer than 200,000 clones, about 88% being singletons. Sequenced sample: peripheral blood. These TCRs come from a woman between 50 and 59 years old with COVID-19, enrolled during active disease.

The chain uses TRBV5-1 and TRBJ1-2, with TRBD1 as a possible D gene (6 bases). The length of the CDR3 is 14 residues. Germline assignment: CDR1 SGHRS and CDR2 YFSETQ. Deletions cut 4 bases from V and 4 bases from J, with 14 bases between. In DNA form, the CDR3 reads TGCGCCAGCAGCCCCTGGGAGGGGGGCTATGGCTACACCTTC. This encodes CASSPWEGGYGYTF.

This chain links TRBV19 with TRBJ2-4; 14 bases align to TRBD2. The V segment lost 0 bases and the J segment 1 base; nucleotides outside the gene matches: 8. This CDR3 region has 20 residues. In germline, CDR1 is LNHDA, CDR2 SQIVND (reference sequence). The CDR3 DNA sequence: TGTGCCAGTAGTATAGATCGACTAGCGGGGGGGCCGGCGGCCAAAAACATTCAGTACTTC. Its protein product is CASSIDRLAGGPAAKNIQYF.

The rearrangement joins TRBV3-1 (or the pseudogene TRBV3-2) to TRBJ1-3; D not certain. Germline CDR1 is LGHDT and CDR2 is YNNKEL (reference sequence). Trimming removed 2 bases at V and 0 bases at J, with 11 bases between. There are 16 residues in the CDR3. The CDR3 protein is CASSQFGPLSGNTIYF. DNA of the CDR3: TGTGCCAGCAGCCAATTTGGGCCGCTCTCTGGAAACACCATATATTTT.

The chain employs TRBV9 and TRBJ2-1, with 10 nucleotides matching TRBD2. Germline V gene sequence: CDR1 SGDLS, CDR2 YYNGEE. V trimming: 5 bases; J trimming: 9 bases; junction bases outside the gene matches: 5. The CDR3 loop spans 13 amino acids. The CDR3 is CASRPAGGPEQFF. The CDR3 DNA sequence: TGTGCCAGCAGACCAGCGGGGGGGCCTGAGCAGTTCTTC.

V gene TRBV6-5 combines with J gene TRBJ2-1, with 8 positions matching TRBD2. Per germline, CDR1 MNHEY and CDR2 SVGAGI. V shed 6 bases, J shed 4 bases, and the junction held 5 bases outside the gene matches. CDR3 length: 14 amino acids. CDR3 region: CASSDSGTYNEQFF. CDR3 nucleotides: TGTGCCAGCAGCGATAGCGGGACGTACAATGAGCAGTTCTTC.

The chain recombines TRBV4-1 with TRBJ1-1, with D possibly matching TRBD1 (5 bases). This CDR3 is 16 amino acids long. V shed 0 bases and J shed 0 bases, with 11 bases lying between them. CDR1 and CDR2 from the germline V gene are MGHRA and YSYEKL. CDR3 sequence: CASSQDLRQLNTEAFF. The CDR3, as DNA: TGCGCCAGCAGCCAAGATTTGAGACAGTTGAACACTGAAGCTTTCTTT.

The chain links TRBV7-2 to TRBJ2-1; 9 bases match TRBD2. CDR1 SGHTA and CDR2 FQGNSA come from the germline V gene. The CDR3 runs to 17 residues. J lost 6 bases, V lost 5 bases, and 14 bases had no gene match. CDR3 bases: TGTGCCAGCAGCCCACAGGTGGGGAGCGGGGGGATCAATGAGCAGTTCTTC. Translated: CASSPQVGSGGINEQFF. The full variable domain, with the rest looked up from reference TRBV7-2 and TRBJ2-1, is GAGVSQSPSNKVTEKGKDVELRCDPISGHTALYWYRQSLGQGLEFLIYFQGNSAPDKSGLPSDRFSAERTGGSVSTLTIQRTQQEDSAVYLCASSPQVGSGGINEQFFGPGTRLTVL.